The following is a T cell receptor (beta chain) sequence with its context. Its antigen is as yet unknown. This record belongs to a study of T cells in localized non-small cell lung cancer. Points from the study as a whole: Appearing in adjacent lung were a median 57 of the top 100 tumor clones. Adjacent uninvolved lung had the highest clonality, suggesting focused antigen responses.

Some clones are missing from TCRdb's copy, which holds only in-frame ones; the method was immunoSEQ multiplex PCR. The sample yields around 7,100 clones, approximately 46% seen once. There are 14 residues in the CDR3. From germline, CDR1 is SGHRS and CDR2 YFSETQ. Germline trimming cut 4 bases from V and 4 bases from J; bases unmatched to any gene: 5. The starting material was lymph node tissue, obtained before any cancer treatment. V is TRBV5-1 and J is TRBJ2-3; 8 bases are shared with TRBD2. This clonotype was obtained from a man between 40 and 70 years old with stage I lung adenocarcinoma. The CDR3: CASSVGGASDTQYF. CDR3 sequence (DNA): TGCGCCAGCAGCGTCGGGGGGGCGTCAGATACGCAGTATTTT.